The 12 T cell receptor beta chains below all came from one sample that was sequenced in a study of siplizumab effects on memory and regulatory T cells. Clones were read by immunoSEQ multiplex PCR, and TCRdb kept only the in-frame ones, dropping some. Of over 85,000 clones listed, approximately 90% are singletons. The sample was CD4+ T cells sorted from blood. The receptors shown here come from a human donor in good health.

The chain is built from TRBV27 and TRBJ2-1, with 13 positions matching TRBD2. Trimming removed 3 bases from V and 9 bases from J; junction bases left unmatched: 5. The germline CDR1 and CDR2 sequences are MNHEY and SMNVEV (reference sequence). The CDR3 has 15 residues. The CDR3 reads CASSFGTSGTVEQFF. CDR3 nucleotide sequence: TGTGCCAGCAGTTTTGGGACTAGCGGGACTGTTGAGCAGTTCTTC.

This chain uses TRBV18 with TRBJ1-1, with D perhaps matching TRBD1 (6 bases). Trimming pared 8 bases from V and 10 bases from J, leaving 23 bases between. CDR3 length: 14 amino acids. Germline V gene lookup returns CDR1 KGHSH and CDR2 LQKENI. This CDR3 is CASRTDVLQGRAFF. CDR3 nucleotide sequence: TGTGCCAGCCGAACCGACGTATTACAGGGTAGAGCTTTCTTT.

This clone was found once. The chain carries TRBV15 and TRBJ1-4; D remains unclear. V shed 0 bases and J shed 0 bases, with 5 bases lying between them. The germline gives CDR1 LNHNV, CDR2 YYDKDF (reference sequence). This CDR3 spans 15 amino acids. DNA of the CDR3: TGTGCCACCAGCAGAGATTCGGCAACTAATGAAAAACTGTTTTTT. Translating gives CATSRDSATNEKLFF. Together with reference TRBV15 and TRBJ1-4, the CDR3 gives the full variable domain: DAMVIQNPRYQVTQFGKPVTLSCSQTLNHNVMYWYQQKSSQAPKLLFHYYDKDFNNEADTPDNFQSRRPNTSFCFLDIRSPGLGDTAMYLCATSRDSATNEKLFFGSGTQLSVL.

CDR3 amino acids: CASSFLNQGAGEKLFF. CDR3 sequence (DNA): TGTGCCAGCAGCTTCCTGAACCAGGGGGCAGGGGAAAAACTGTTTTTT. V is TRBV11-2 and J is TRBJ1-4; 8 positions match TRBD1. After removal of 3 bases from V and 8 bases from J, the junction contained 11 bases not matched to a gene. The germline V gene encodes CDR1 SGHAT and CDR2 FQNNGV. This CDR3 has 16 residues.

The CDR3: CASHSLTDLNEQYF. The CDR3 bases are TGTGCCAGCCACAGTTTGACAGATCTAAACGAGCAGTACTTC. J is TRBJ2-7 and V is TRBV28; a weak D match, TRBD1 (5 bases). Germline CDR1 MDHEN, CDR2 SYDVKM. The CDR3 is 14 amino acids. V lost 8 bases and J 5 bases, leaving 19 bases between the germline ends. The whole variable domain, remainder taken from reference TRBV28 and TRBJ2-7, is DVKVTQSSRYLVKRTGEKVFLECVQDMDHENMFWYRQDPGLGLRLIYFSYDVKMKEKGDIPEGYSVSREKKERFSLILESASTNQTSMYLCASHSLTDLNEQYFGPGTRLTVT.

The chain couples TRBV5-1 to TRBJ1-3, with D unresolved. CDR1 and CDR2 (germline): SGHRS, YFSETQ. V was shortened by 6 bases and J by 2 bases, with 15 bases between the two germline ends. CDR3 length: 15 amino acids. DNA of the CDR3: TGCGCCAGCATGTCGACGTCACGGCCTGGAAACACCATATATTTT. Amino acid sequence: CASMSTSRPGNTIYF.

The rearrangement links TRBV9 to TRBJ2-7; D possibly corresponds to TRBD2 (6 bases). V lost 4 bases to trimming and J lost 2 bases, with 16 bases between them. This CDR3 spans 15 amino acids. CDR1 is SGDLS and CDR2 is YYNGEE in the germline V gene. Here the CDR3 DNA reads TGTGCCAGCAGCCCTCTGGTTAGGAGGGCCTACGAGCAGTACTTC. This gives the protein CASSPLVRRAYEQYF.

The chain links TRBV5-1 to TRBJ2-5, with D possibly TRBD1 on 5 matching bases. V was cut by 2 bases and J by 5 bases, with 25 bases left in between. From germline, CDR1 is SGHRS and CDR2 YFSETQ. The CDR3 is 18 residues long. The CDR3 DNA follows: TGCGCCAGCAGCTTCGGCCTTGAAGCTGGGGCCCCCAGGGAGACCCAGTACTTC. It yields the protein CASSFGLEAGAPRETQYF.

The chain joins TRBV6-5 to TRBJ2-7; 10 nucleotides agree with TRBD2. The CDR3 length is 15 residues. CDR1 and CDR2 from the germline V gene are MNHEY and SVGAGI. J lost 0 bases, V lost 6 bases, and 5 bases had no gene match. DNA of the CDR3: TGTGCCAGCAGCCGAGCGGGAGGGCGCTCCTACGAGCAGTACTTC. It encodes CASSRAGGRSYEQYF.

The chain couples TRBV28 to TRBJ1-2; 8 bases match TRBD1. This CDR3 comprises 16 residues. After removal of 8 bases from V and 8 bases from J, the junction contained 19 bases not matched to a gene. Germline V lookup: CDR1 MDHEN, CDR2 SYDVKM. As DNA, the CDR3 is TGTGCCAGCGGAGACCTTTCCAGGGGGCGTCTAAACGGCTACACCTTC. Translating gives CASGDLSRGRLNGYTF.

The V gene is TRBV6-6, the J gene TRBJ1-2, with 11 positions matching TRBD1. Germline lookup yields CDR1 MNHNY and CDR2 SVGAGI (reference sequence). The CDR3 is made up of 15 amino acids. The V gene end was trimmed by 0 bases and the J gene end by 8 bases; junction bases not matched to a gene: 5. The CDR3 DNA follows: TGTGCCAGCAGTTACTCAGGACAGGGGGCGGAGGGCTACACCTTC. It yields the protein CASSYSGQGAEGYTF.

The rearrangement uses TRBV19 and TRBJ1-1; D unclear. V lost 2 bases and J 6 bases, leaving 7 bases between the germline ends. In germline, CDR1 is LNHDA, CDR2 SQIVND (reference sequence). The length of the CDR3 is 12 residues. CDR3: CASSISGAEAFF. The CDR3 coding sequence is TGTGCCAGTAGTATATCCGGGGCTGAAGCTTTCTTT.